A selection of T cell receptor beta chains follows, all from one sample in a study of T cell responses to AZD1222 COVID-19 vaccine. Produced via immunoSEQ multiplex PCR; TCRdb's table is partial and in-frame only. The sample holds about 130,000 clones; roughly 91% are singletons and the top ten take roughly 3%. The sample consisted of peripheral blood, taken on day 0 of AZD1222 vaccination. Receptor source: an adult in good health. Both conserved end residues are part of each CDR3.

TRBJ1-2	TRBV6-5	CASTYGAGYGYTF
TRBJ2-5	TRBV11-2	CASSPFGRVQETQYF
TRBJ1-5	TRBV19	CASRRDISQPQHF
TRBJ1-1	TRBV19	CASGRDLTFF
TRBJ1-2	TRBV6-6	CASRPQGFYGYTF
TRBJ1-5	TRBV9	CASGRDPNQPQHF
TRBJ2-1	TRBV6-2/TRBV6-3	CASSYPGLASNEQFF
TRBJ2-1	TRBV7-9	CASSPTTRVGPNNEQFF
TRBJ2-5	TRBV24-1	CATSDLGRGTQYF
TRBJ2-1	TRBV4-3	CASSQEDIAEFSYNEQFF
TRBJ2-3	TRBV2	CASSQQGGLTDTQYF
TRBJ2-7	TRBV7-2	CASSFGPRSYEQYF
TRBJ2-2	TRBV23-1	CASSQSYGAGELFF
TRBJ1-6	TRBV5-1	CASSLGVTGLNSPLHF
TRBJ1-1	TRBV9	CASSVELGPTEAFF
TRBJ1-3	TRBV9	CASSPVGVAGLGNTIYF
TRBJ1-5	TRBV7-8	CASSYAGGNQPQHF
TRBJ1-1	TRBV20-1	CSALNTEAFF
TRBJ2-3	TRBV7-8	CASSLGVWGSGVTDTQYF
TRBJ2-1	TRBV6-5	CASRTGGSYNEQFF
TRBJ2-2	TRBV19	CASSIVGRKAGELFF
TRBJ2-1	TRBV3-1/TRBV3-2	CASSQNLAGELVF
TRBJ1-5	TRBV25-1	CASSEYLSNQPQHF
TRBJ1-6	TRBV2	CASSAKRGARNSPLHF
TRBJ2-1	TRBV7-8	CASRHSGSSYNEQFF
TRBJ1-5	TRBV10-3	CAISEDSRSQPQHF
TRBJ1-1	TRBV9	CASSVDMGLNTEAFF
TRBJ1-4	TRBV29-1	CSSDWTGEGEKLFF
TRBJ1-6	TRBV7-8	CASSLTDSPLHF
TRBJ1-2	TRBV6-5	CASSYGGSAANYGYTF
TRBJ2-1	TRBV29-1	CSVVAGRVSYEQFF
TRBJ2-1	TRBV9	CASSAGSRTAAEHNEQFF
TRBJ1-1	TRBV7-9	CASSLVGQEAFF
TRBJ1-6	TRBV30	CAWKIGTGEIPLHF
TRBJ1-4	TRBV7-2	CASSLGGGNEKLFF
TRBJ2-2	TRBV11-3	CASSLGGSGELFF
TRBJ2-7	TRBV7-9	CASSQRETWDEQYF
TRBJ1-4	TRBV19	CASSMFEKLFF
TRBJ2-3	TRBV18	CASSPLPGQGTDTQYF
TRBJ2-1	TRBV3-1/TRBV3-2	CASSPAGTSGTEQFF
TRBJ1-5	TRBV9	CASSVGSNQPQHF
TRBJ1-1	TRBV2	CASRPDSMNTEAFF
TRBJ1-2	TRBV6-2/TRBV6-3	CASSYPAGKYGYTF
TRBJ1-2	TRBV27	CASSSLPTTGNYGYTF
TRBJ1-2	TRBV6-1	CASSDPDRGPLYGYTF